The clone carrying this TCR beta chain was seen ten or more times. Its antigen remains unidentified. The CDR3 runs 16 residues. Between the trimmed V and J ends, which lost 3 bases and 4 bases, there was a span of 18 bases. Amplifying from RNA transcripts, the study obtained TCR beta CDR3 regions. HTBI primers were employed in first-round RT-PCR, then a second-round multiplex PCR followed. TCRdb itself ran the multiplex PCR reads through MiXCR, one entry per CDR3 protein. The repertoire has about 220,000 distinct CDR3 sequences, about 22% of them found once; the top ten carry approximately 40%. This entry is derived from a study of Graves' ophthalmopathy and Graves' hyperthyroidism. Broader study findings: With 60% to 71% sensitivity and approximately 73% specificity, the model predicted ophthalmopathy progression.

What supplied the PBMCs was roughly 11 ml of fresh peripheral blood. The receptor comes from a woman aged 50 to 60 with Graves' ophthalmopathy. The J gene is TRBJ2-5, the V gene TRBV12-3 or TRBV12-4, with TRBD2 as a possible D gene (5 bases). The source material was peripheral blood. For the CDR3, the DNA is TGTGCCAGCAGTTTCCGGGCGGGCGGTGGGTCAGAGACCCAGTACTTC. Translated, it gives CASSFRAGGGSETQYF.